This TCR beta chain was identified in a study of shared clonotypes between healthy human individuals. Findings and limits, study-wide: Across subsets, estimated richness was generally greater for naive than for memory populations. For naive CD4 cells, approximately 4.8% of clonotypes were shared across a handful of donors.

Memory CD4+ cells were the fraction left after CD45RA+ naive selection. Measured with immunoSEQ multiplex PCR; TCRdb has only the in-frame clones, and not every one. The sample carries some 1,400,000 clones, approximately 96% recorded once. Note on this clone: Its specificity is unknown.

The sample consisted of naive CD4+ T cells sorted from blood. Subset defined: CD45RA+ positively selected. The TCR originated in a man under 40 in good health.

The CDR3 region has the DNA TGCGCCAGCACCCTACGGGGGGGACAGGGCAGGGATGAGCAGTTCTTC. Residues: CASTLRGGQGRDEQFF. The V gene is TRBV5-1, the J gene TRBJ2-1, with TRBD1 as a possible D gene (9 bases). This CDR3 is built from 16 residues. The V end lost 6 bases, the J end lost 8 bases, and 24 bases lay between the germline ends. Germline CDR1 reads SGHRS; CDR2 reads YFSETQ.